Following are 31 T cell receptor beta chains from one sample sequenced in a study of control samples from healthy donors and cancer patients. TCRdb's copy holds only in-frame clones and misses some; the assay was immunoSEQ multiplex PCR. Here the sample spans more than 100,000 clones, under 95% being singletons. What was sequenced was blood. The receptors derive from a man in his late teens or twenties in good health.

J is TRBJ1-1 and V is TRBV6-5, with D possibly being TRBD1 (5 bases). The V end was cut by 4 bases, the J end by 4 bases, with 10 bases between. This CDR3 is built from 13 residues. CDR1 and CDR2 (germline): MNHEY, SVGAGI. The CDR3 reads CASSSQGGTEAFF. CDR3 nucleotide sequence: TGTGCCAGCAGTTCCCAGGGTGGCACTGAAGCTTTCTTT.

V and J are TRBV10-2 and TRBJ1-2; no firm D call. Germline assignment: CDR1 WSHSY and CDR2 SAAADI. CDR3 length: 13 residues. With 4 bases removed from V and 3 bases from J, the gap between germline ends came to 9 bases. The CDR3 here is CASSVKPDYGYTF. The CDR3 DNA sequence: TGCGCCAGCAGTGTGAAGCCGGACTATGGCTACACCTTC.

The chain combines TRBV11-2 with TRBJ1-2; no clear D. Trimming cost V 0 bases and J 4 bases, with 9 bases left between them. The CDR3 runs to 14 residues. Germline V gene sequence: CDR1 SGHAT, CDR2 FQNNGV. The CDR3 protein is CASSLDGTFYGYTF. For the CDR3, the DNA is TGTGCCAGCAGCTTAGATGGCACATTCTATGGCTACACCTTC.

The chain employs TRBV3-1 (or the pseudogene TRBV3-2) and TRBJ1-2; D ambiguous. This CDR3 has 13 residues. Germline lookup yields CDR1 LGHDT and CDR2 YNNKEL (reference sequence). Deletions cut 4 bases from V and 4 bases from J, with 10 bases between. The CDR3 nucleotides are TGTGCCAGCAGCCCTTCTAGGAGCTATGGCTACACCTTC. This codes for CASSPSRSYGYTF.

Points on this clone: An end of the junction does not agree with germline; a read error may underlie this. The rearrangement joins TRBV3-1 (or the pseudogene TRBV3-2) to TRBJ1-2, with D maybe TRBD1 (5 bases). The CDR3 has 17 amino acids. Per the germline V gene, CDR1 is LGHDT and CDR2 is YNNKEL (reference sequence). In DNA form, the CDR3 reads TGTGCCAGCAGCTCACCGACGGGGGGGGTGGCTAACTATGGCCACACCTTC. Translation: CASSSPTGGVANYGHTF.

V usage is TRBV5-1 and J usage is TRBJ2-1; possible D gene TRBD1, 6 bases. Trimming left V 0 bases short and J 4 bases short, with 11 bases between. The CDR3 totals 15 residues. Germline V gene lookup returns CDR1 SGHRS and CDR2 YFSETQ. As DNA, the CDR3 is TGCGCCAGCAGCTTGGGGGCAGGGGTATACAATGAGCAGTTCTTC. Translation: CASSLGAGVYNEQFF.

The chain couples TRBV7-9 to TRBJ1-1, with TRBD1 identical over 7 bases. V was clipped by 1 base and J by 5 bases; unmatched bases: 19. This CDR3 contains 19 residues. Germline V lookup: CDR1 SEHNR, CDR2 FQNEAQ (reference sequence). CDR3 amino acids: CASSLGETGFFVPATEAFF. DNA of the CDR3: TGTGCCAGCAGCTTAGGGGAGACAGGGTTTTTTGTCCCGGCGACTGAAGCTTTCTTT.

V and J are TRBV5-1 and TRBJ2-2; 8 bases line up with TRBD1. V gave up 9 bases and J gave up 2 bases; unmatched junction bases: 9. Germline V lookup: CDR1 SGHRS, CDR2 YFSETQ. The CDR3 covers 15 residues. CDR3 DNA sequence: TGCGCCACCGCTATGGACAGGGATAACACCGGGGAGCTGTTTTTT. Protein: CATAMDRDNTGELFF.

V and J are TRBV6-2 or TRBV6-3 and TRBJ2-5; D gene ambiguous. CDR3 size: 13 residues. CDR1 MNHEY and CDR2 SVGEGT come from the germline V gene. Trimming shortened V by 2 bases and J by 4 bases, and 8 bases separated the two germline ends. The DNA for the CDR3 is TGTGCCAGCAGTTACGTGGGCGCAGAGACCCAGTACTTC. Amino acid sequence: CASSYVGAETQYF.

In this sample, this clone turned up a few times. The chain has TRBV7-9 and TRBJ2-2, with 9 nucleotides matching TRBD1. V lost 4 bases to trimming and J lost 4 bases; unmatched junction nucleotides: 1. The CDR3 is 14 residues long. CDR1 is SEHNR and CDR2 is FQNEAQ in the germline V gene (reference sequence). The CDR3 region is CASSWTGATGELFF. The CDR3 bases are TGTGCCAGCAGCTGGACAGGGGCCACCGGGGAGCTGTTTTTT.

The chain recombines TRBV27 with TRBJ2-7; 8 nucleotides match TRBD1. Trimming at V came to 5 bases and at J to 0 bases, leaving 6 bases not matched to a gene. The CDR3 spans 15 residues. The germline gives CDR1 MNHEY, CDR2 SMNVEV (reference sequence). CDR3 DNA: TGTGCCAGCAGTACTACGACAGGGGTCTCCTACGAGCAGTACTTC. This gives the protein CASSTTTGVSYEQYF.

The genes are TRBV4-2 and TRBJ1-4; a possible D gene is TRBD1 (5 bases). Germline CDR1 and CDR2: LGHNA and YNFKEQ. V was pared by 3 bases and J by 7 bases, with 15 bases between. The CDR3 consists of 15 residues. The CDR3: CASSHSREGLEKLFF. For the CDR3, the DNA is TGTGCCAGCAGCCACTCCCGAGAGGGGCTTGAAAAACTGTTTTTT.

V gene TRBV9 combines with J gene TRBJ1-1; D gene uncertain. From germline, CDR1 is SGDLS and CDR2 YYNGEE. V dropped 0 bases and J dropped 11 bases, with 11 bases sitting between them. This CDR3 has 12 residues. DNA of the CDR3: TGTGCCAGCAGCGTAGAGGGAGGTACGGCTTTCTTT. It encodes CASSVEGGTAFF.

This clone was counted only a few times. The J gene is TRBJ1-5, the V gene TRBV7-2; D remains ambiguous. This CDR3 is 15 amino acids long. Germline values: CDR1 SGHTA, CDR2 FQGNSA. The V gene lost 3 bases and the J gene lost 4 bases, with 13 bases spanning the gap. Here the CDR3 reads CASSLVPRVNQPQHF. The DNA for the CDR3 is TGTGCCAGCAGCTTGGTGCCCCGGGTGAATCAGCCCCAGCATTTT. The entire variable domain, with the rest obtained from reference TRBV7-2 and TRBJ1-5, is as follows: GAGVSQSPSNKVTEKGKDVELRCDPISGHTALYWYRQSLGQGLEFLIYFQGNSAPDKSGLPSDRFSAERTGGSVSTLTIQRTQQEDSAVYLCASSLVPRVNQPQHFGDGTRLSIL.

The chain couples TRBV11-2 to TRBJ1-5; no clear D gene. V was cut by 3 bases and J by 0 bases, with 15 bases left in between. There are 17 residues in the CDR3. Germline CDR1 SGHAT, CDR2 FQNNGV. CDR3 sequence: CASSFSGPRGSNQPQHF. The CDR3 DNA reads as TGTGCCAGCAGCTTTTCTGGGCCCCGGGGTAGCAATCAGCCCCAGCATTTT.

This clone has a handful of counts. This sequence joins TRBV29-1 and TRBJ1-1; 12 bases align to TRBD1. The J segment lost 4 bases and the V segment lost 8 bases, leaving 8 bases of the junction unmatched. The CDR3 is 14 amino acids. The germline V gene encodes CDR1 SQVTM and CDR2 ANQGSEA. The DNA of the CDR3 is TGCAGCCTGAGGGGGACAGGGGGCTTCACTGAAGCTTTCTTT. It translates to CSLRGTGGFTEAFF. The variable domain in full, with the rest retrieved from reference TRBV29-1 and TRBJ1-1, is SAVISQKPSRDICQRGTSLTIQCQVDSQVTMMFWYRQQPGQSLTLIATANQGSEATYESGFVIDKFPISRPNLTFSTLTVSNMSPEDSSIYLCSLRGTGGFTEAFFGQGTRLTVV.

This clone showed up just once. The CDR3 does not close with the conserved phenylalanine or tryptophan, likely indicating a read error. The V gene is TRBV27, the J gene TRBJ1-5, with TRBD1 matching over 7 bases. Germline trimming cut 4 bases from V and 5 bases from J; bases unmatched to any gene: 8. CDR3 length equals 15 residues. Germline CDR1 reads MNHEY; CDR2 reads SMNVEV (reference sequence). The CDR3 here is CASSSRTGPHQPQHL. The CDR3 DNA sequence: TGTGCCAGCAGTTCCCGGACAGGTCCCCATCAGCCCCAGCATCTT.

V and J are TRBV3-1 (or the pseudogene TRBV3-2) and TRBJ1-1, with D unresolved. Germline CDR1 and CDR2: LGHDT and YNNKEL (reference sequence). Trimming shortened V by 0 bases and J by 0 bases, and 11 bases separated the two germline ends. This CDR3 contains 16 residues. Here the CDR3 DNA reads TGTGCCAGCAGCCAAGATTGGGGAGGGCTGAACACTGAAGCTTTCTTT. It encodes CASSQDWGGLNTEAFF.

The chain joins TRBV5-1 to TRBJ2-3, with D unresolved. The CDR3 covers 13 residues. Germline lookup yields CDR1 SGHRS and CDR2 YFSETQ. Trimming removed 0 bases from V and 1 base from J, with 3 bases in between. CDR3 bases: TGCGCCAGCAGCTTGGCAGGCACAGATACGCAGTATTTT. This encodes CASSLAGTDTQYF.

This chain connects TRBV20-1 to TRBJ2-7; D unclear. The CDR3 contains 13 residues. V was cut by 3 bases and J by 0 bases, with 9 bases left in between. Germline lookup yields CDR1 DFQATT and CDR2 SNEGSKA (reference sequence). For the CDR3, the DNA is TGCAGTGCTAGTTACTGGAGCTCCTACGAGCAGTACTTC. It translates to CSASYWSSYEQYF.

CDR3 loop: CASSGMTGIDEQFF. CDR3 bases: TGTGCCAGCAGCGGGATGACAGGGATAGATGAGCAGTTCTTC. V is TRBV5-8 and J is TRBJ2-1, with TRBD1 identical over 7 bases. The CDR3 is 14 residues long. Germline lookup yields CDR1 SGHTS and CDR2 YDEGEE. V was clipped by 4 bases and J by 8 bases; unmatched bases: 9.

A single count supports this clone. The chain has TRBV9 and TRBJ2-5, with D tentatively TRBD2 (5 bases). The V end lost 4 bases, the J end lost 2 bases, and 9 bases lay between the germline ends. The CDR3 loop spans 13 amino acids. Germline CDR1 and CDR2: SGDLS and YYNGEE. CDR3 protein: CASSRGPQETQYF. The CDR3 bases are TGTGCCAGCAGCCGAGGGCCTCAAGAGACCCAGTACTTC.

The CDR3 is CASSLAGDGYTF. The CDR3 DNA is TGTGCCAGCAGCTTAGCCGGGGATGGCTACACCTTC. The chain combines TRBV7-9 with TRBJ1-2; D is unresolved. V lost 0 bases to trimming and J lost 6 bases, with 5 bases between them. The CDR3 runs to 12 residues. CDR1 and CDR2 (germline): SEHNR, FQNEAQ (reference sequence).

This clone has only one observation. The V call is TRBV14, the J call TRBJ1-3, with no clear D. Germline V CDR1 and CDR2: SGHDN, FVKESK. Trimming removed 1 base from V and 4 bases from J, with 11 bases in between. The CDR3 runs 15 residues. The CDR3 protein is CASSQVGVYGNTIYF. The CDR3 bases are TGTGCCAGCAGCCAAGTTGGGGTATACGGAAACACCATATATTTT.

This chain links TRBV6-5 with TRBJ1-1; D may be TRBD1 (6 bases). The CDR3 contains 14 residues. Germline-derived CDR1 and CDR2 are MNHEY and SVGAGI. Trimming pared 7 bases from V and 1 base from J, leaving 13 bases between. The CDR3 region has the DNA TGTGCCAGCATCCGGGACACTGGGAACACTGAAGCTTTCTTT. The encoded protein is CASIRDTGNTEAFF.

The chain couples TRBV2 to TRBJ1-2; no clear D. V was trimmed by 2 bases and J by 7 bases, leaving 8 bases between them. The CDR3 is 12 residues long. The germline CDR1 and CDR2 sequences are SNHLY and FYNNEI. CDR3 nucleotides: TGTGCCAGCAGTGAAAGGACGACTGGCTACACCTTC. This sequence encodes CASSERTTGYTF.

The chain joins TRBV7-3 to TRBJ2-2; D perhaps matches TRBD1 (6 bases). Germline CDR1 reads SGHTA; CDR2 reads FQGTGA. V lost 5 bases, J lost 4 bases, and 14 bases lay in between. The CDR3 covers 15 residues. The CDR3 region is CASSPRQGSTGELFF. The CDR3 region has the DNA TGTGCCAGCAGCCCGCGGCAGGGGAGCACCGGGGAGCTGTTTTTT.

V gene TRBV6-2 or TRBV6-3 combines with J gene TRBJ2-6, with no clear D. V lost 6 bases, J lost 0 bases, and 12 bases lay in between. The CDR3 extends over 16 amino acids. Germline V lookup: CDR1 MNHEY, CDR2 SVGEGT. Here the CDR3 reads CASSPWTGSGANVLTF. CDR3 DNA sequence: TGTGCCAGCAGCCCTTGGACCGGCTCTGGGGCCAACGTCCTGACTTTC.

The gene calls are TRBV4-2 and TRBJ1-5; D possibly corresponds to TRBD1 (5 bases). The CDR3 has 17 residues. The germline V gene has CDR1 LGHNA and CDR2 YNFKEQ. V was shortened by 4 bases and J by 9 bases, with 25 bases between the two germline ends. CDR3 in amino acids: CASSPTRDLTGRRPQHF. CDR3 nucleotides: TGTGCCAGCAGCCCTACCCGGGACCTTACAGGAAGACGGCCCCAGCATTTT.

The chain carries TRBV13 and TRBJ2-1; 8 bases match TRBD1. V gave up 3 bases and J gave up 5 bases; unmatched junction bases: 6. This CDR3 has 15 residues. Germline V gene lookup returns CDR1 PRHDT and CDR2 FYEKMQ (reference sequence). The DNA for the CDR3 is TGTGCCAGCAGCTTCAATTTGGACAGGGACAATGAGCAGTTCTTC. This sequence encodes CASSFNLDRDNEQFF.

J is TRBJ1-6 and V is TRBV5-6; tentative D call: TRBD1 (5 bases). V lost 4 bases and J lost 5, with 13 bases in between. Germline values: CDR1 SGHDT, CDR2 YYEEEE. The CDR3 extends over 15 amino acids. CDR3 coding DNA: TGTGCCAGCAGCCGGGGCGTGGGGGATAATTCACCCCTCCACTTT. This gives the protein CASSRGVGDNSPLHF.